This T cell receptor (beta chain) emerged from a study of blood T cell repertoires in COVID-19. The wider study: The samples span acute and convalescent COVID-19 from the United States, Italy and Spain. In each case, the material was cDNA or gDNA derived from T cells, B-cell-depleted T cells, or PBMCs.

A word on this clone: The junction differs from germline at one of its ends, possibly a read error.

The authors' processing: From reference gene primer amplification, estimates of nucleated cell counts were derived. Clones were read by immunoSEQ multiplex PCR, and TCRdb kept only the in-frame ones, dropping some. That table furnishes V, J and clone size, whereas the DNA furnished D and trimming. The sample yields 97,000 or so clones, about 81% seen once. CDR1 and CDR2 (germline): MNHEY, SVGAGI. The CDR3 runs 13 residues. Sequences were obtained from peripheral blood. The rearrangement links TRBV6-5 to TRBJ1-1; 7 nucleotides line up with TRBD1. The origin of this receptor is a man aged 55 to 70 with acute or convalescent COVID-19. This CDR3 reads CASNYRGSTEAFF. The CDR3 DNA sequence: TGTGCCAGCAATTACAGGGGTTCCACTGAAGCTTTCTTT.